The 13 T cell receptor beta chains in this list originate from one sample, sequenced in a study of blood T cell repertoires in COVID-19. Only in-frame clones appear in the TCRdb table, and some are missing; sequencing was by immunoSEQ multiplex PCR. Among some 340,000 clones listed, about 89% were seen once. The material sequenced was PBMCs or T cells enriched from blood (not recorded which). The receptors originated from a woman in her thirties who had recovered from COVID-19.

V usage is TRBV6-1 and J usage is TRBJ1-5; D remains ambiguous. From germline, CDR1 is MNHNS and CDR2 SASEGT. This CDR3 spans 14 amino acids. V was trimmed by 3 bases and J by 7 bases, leaving 13 bases between them. The CDR3 DNA reads TGTGCCAGCAGTGACAGTCACAACGAACAGCCCCAGCATTTT. This sequence encodes CASSDSHNEQPQHF.

The gene calls are TRBV6-1 and TRBJ2-2, with 14 bases lining up with TRBD2. CDR1 and CDR2 (germline): MNHNS, SASEGT. The CDR3 has 19 residues. Trimming at V came to 6 bases and at J to 0 bases, leaving 9 bases not matched to a gene. CDR3 amino acids: CASRERTSGGYANTGELFF. CDR3 nucleotide sequence: TGTGCCAGCAGAGAACGGACTAGCGGGGGGTACGCGAACACCGGGGAGCTGTTTTTT.

This clone has a single count. This chain connects TRBV4-1 to TRBJ2-3; 10 bases line up with TRBD1. With 2 bases clipped from V and 4 bases from J, the junction kept 3 bases outside the gene matches. The CDR3 is 15 amino acids. Germline CDR1 MGHRA, CDR2 YSYEKL. CDR3 protein: CASSQPTGGSDTQYF. Here the CDR3 DNA reads TGCGCCAGCAGCCAACCGACAGGGGGCTCAGATACGCAGTATTTT.

The rearrangement uses TRBV3-1 (or the pseudogene TRBV3-2) and TRBJ2-7; D not certain. The CDR3 totals 16 residues. Germline V gives CDR1 LGHDT, CDR2 YNNKEL (reference sequence). The V gene lost 3 bases and the J gene lost 3 bases, with 18 bases spanning the gap. The CDR3 region has the DNA TGTGCCAGCAGCCAGACACGTACGAGCAGGTTCTACGAGCAGTACTTC. It encodes CASSQTRTSRFYEQYF.

The J gene is TRBJ2-7, the V gene TRBV11-2; maybe TRBD2 (6 bases). Per germline, CDR1 SGHAT and CDR2 FQNNGV. The CDR3 has 15 residues. Trimming cost V 5 bases and J 3 bases, with 17 bases left between them. Written as DNA, the CDR3 is TGTGCCAGCAGCGGCCGTGGGGGGAGGTTCTACGAGCAGTACTTC. Translation gives CASSGRGGRFYEQYF.

The CDR3 reads CASSSSLDTQYF. DNA of the CDR3: TGCGCCAGCAGCTCCTCGTTGGATACGCAGTATTTT. The V and J genes are TRBV4-1 and TRBJ2-3; D is ambiguous. CDR3 length equals 12 residues. V dropped 5 bases and J dropped 6 bases, with 9 bases sitting between them. Germline CDR1 is MGHRA and CDR2 is YSYEKL.

The V gene is TRBV11-2, the J gene TRBJ2-2; 7 nucleotides line up with TRBD1. J lost 6 bases, V lost 5 bases, and 3 bases had no gene match. Germline CDR1 is SGHAT and CDR2 is FQNNGV. CDR3 size: 13 residues. In nucleotides, the CDR3 is TGTGCCAGCAGCCCGACAGGGTCCGGGGAGCTGTTTTTT. Translated, it gives CASSPTGSGELFF.

The chain carries TRBV29-1 and TRBJ2-1, with a possible D match to TRBD2 (5 bases). The CDR3 totals 14 residues. Germline CDR1 reads SQVTM; CDR2 reads ANQGSEA. The ends were cut back, 6 bases at V and 5 bases at J, with 17 bases in the middle. This chain's CDR3 is CSVPSLALNNEQFF. The CDR3 nucleotides are TGCAGCGTCCCTTCCCTAGCTCTAAACAATGAGCAGTTCTTC.

The chain couples TRBV2 to TRBJ2-5, with D perhaps matching TRBD2 (6 bases). V was cut by 2 bases and J by 2 bases, with 12 bases left in between. The CDR3 runs to 15 residues. From germline, CDR1 is SNHLY and CDR2 FYNNEI. CDR3 loop: CASSERLGGQETQYF. The DNA of the CDR3 is TGTGCCAGCAGTGAAAGGTTGGGGGGTCAAGAGACCCAGTACTTC.

The chain uses TRBV28 and TRBJ2-3, with 11 bases lining up with TRBD2. The CDR3 runs 22 residues. V gave up 3 bases and J gave up 2 bases; unmatched junction bases: 22. CDR1 and CDR2 (germline): MDHEN, SYDVKM. The DNA of the CDR3 is TGTGCCAGCAGTTTTACGGGGTACCGGACTAGCGGGCCGGATTCCCTCACAGATACGCAGTATTTT. The encoded protein is CASSFTGYRTSGPDSLTDTQYF.

This clone was counted a few times. The chain is built from TRBV7-8 and TRBJ2-1; 9 positions agree with TRBD2. This CDR3 spans 14 amino acids. V was clipped by 5 bases and J by 6 bases; unmatched bases: 5. Germline V gene data show CDR1 as SGHVS and CDR2 as FQNEAQ. The CDR3 protein is CASSPRTSVNEQFF. DNA for the CDR3: TGTGCCAGCAGCCCCCGGACTAGCGTCAATGAGCAGTTCTTC.

The chain has TRBV5-1 and TRBJ2-1, with D tentatively TRBD1 (5 bases). Trimming cost V 0 bases and J 7 bases, with 20 bases left between them. The CDR3 totals 17 residues. Germline-derived CDR1 and CDR2 are SGHRS and YFSETQ. This CDR3 is CASSLVGRPPGPNEQFF. CDR3 in DNA: TGCGCCAGCAGCTTGGTGGGGCGGCCGCCTGGCCCAAATGAGCAGTTCTTC. The whole variable domain, filled in from reference TRBV5-1 and TRBJ2-1, reads KAGVTQTPRYLIKTRGQQVTLSCSPISGHRSVSWYQQTPGQGLQFLFEYFSETQRNKGNFPGRFSGRQFSNSRSEMNVSTLELGDSALYLCASSLVGRPPGPNEQFFGPGTRLTVL.

Details on this clone: The same CDR3 arises from other DNA sequences in this sample as well. The V call is TRBV6-5, the J call TRBJ2-1; 8 nucleotides align to TRBD2. The CDR3 totals 15 residues. Unmatched junction bases numbered 2, after V lost 0 bases and J lost 4 bases. Germline V gene data show CDR1 as MNHEY and CDR2 as SVGAGI. Here the CDR3 DNA reads TGTGCCAGCAGTTACTCCAGCGGGGGTTACAATGAGCAGTTCTTC. Its protein product is CASSYSSGGYNEQFF.